The T cell receptor beta chain described here comes from a study of blood T cell repertoires in COVID-19. Looking at the study overall: Acute and convalescent COVID-19 samples came from the United States, Italy and Spain.

The protocol was immunoSEQ multiplex PCR, while the TCRdb copy is restricted to in-frame clones and leaves out a portion. The table includes some 200,000 clones, 82% detected once. This clone has just a few counts. The material sequenced was PBMCs or T cells enriched from blood (not recorded which). The receptor was isolated from a man in his forties who had recovered from COVID-19.

CDR3 nucleotides: TGTGCCAGTAGTATGGACGGGGGAGGAACTGAAGCTTTCTTT. Its protein product is CASSMDGGGTEAFF. The chain recombines TRBV19 with TRBJ1-1; maybe TRBD1 (5 bases). Trimming took off 3 bases at V and 5 bases at J, with 13 bases between the two ends. The CDR3 has 14 amino acids. CDR1 is LNHDA and CDR2 is SQIVND in the germline V gene (reference sequence).